This TCR beta chain was recovered during a study of response to subunit inactivated influenza vaccine. Study-wide results and caveats: Authors suggested each seasonal flu vaccination may recruit only limited numbers of new T cells.

One entry per CDR3 protein results from TCRdb running MiXCR on the RT-PCR reads. The sample carries about half a million distinct CDR3 sequences, around 25% recorded once. The V segment lost 3 bases and the J segment 2 bases; nucleotides outside the gene matches: 6. CDR1 and CDR2 from the germline V gene are KGHDR and SFDVKD. The CDR3 consists of 16 residues. With regard to this clonotype: Its antigen is currently unknown.

Source: CD4+ T cells sorted from PBMCs, taken 5 days after vaccination. This chain links TRBV24-1 with TRBJ2-1; 7 bases align to TRBD1. This clonotype was sampled from a man between 45 and 60 years old who received an inactivated influenza vaccine. CDR3 amino acids: CATSDIQGFAYNEQFF. DNA of the CDR3: TGTGCCACCAGTGATATACAGGGGTTCGCCTACAATGAGCAGTTCTTC.